These 29 T cell receptor beta chains share one sample of origin, sequenced in a study of blood T cell repertoires in COVID-19 (dated by TCRdb to 2018 to 2020). Library construction relied on the immunoSEQ multiplex PCR assay. TCRdb holds this immuneACCESS table with in-frame rearrangements only. Some clones are missing; in checked studies, unresolved V genes explain under half, and the rest has no known cause. This sample lists 300,000 to 450,000 clones; 80% to 90% were detected once. The ten largest clones capture approximately 1% of the sample. The specimen was PBMCs or T cells enriched from blood (not recorded which). The source of these receptors is a man aged 18 to 35 who had recovered from COVID-19.

A note on this clone: This specimen includes other DNA sequences encoding the same CDR3. The chain has TRBV6-5 and TRBJ1-3; D remains unclear. Looked up from germline, CDR1 is MNHEY and CDR2 is SVGAGI. Trimming removed 3 bases from V and 2 bases from J, with 5 bases in between. The CDR3 is 13 amino acids. The CDR3 coding sequence is TGTGCCAGCAGTTATTCTGCTGGAAACACCATATATTTT. Protein sequence: CASSYSAGNTIYF.

The V gene is TRBV3-1 (or the pseudogene TRBV3-2), the J gene TRBJ2-7; 7 nucleotides line up with TRBD2. Trimming took 4 bases from V and 1 from J; bases not matched to a gene: 7. The CDR3 runs to 15 residues. The V gene's germline CDR1 is LGHDT and CDR2 YNNKEL (reference sequence). The CDR3 is CASSPRTSESYEQYF. The CDR3 DNA follows: TGTGCCAGCAGCCCCCGTACTAGCGAGTCCTACGAGCAGTACTTC.

This chain links TRBV2 with TRBJ1-6; 7 positions match TRBD1. Germline V gives CDR1 SNHLY, CDR2 FYNNEI. The CDR3 sequence is 14 residues long. V shed 5 bases and J 6 bases; nucleotides not matched to a gene: 4. The CDR3 loop is CASSTDRANSPLHF. The CDR3 DNA is TGTGCCAGCAGTACCGACAGGGCTAATTCACCCCTCCACTTT.

V usage is TRBV19 and J usage is TRBJ2-2; 10 bases are a match to TRBD2. Trimming at V came to 7 bases and at J to 0 bases, leaving 5 bases not matched to a gene. Germline CDR1 and CDR2: LNHDA and SQIVND (reference sequence). This CDR3 region has 16 residues. The CDR3, as DNA: TGTGCCAGTACCTTACTAGCGGGATCGAACACCGGGGAGCTGTTTTTT. Translated: CASTLLAGSNTGELFF.

V gene TRBV24-1 combines with J gene TRBJ2-2; 7 bases agree with TRBD1. CDR3 length: 18 amino acids. Germline CDR1 and CDR2: KGHDR and SFDVKD. Losses at the gene ends were 6 bases for V and 4 bases for J; bases not matched to a gene: 16. The DNA of the CDR3 is TGTGCCACCAGTACGTTCAGAGGTCCGGGACAGTTCACCGGGGAGCTGTTTTTT. This encodes CATSTFRGPGQFTGELFF.

The rearrangement links TRBV7-8 to TRBJ2-3; D gene unclear. This CDR3 region has 16 residues. Trimming shortened V by 0 bases and J by 1 base, and 11 bases separated the two germline ends. Germline values: CDR1 SGHVS, CDR2 FQNEAQ. The CDR3 DNA sequence: TGTGCCAGCAGCTTAGCCGAGGTCCGTGGCACAGATACGCAGTATTTT. Residues: CASSLAEVRGTDTQYF.

This chain uses TRBV6-5 with TRBJ1-2, with a tentative D call TRBD1 (5 bases). Deletions cut 8 bases from V and 2 bases from J, with 12 bases between. The CDR3 totals 13 residues. Germline loops: CDR1 MNHEY, CDR2 SVGAGI. CDR3 bases: TGTGCCAGCGGGCAGGGAGGCAACTATGGCTACACCTTC. This translates into CASGQGGNYGYTF.

The rearrangement uses TRBV12-3 or TRBV12-4 and TRBJ2-1, with D possibly matching TRBD1 (6 bases). This CDR3 is 13 amino acids long. V was cut by 5 bases and J by 5 bases, with 10 bases left in between. This chain's CDR3 is CASSRTVDNEQFF. DNA for the CDR3: TGTGCCAGCAGTCGGACAGTCGACAATGAGCAGTTCTTC.

V and J are TRBV19 and TRBJ2-7, with 8 bases fitting TRBD2. Trimming cost V 5 bases and J 5 bases; bases outside gene matches: 14. This CDR3 contains 16 residues. Germline V gene lookup returns CDR1 LNHDA and CDR2 SQIVND (reference sequence). The CDR3 sequence: CASSAYVSGTRDEQYF. The DNA for the CDR3 is TGTGCCAGTAGTGCCTACGTTAGCGGGACCCGAGACGAGCAGTACTTC.

Points on this clone: The same CDR3 arises from other DNA sequences in this sample as well. For the CDR3, the DNA is TGTGCCAGCAGTTTAGCTGGCGGCTACGAGCAGTACTTC. Translation gives CASSLAGGYEQYF. The chain couples TRBV12-3 or TRBV12-4 to TRBJ2-7; D gene uncertain. There are 13 residues in the CDR3. The V gene lost 0 bases and the J gene lost 3 bases, with 6 bases spanning the gap.

This chain uses TRBV12-5 with TRBJ2-7; D is undetermined. This CDR3 is 15 amino acids long. In germline, CDR1 is LGHNT, CDR2 FRNRAP. Trimming took 4 bases from V and 0 from J, leaving 13 bases between them. CDR3 sequence reads: CASGSLGSYSYEQYF. The DNA for the CDR3 is TGTGCTAGTGGTTCCCTCGGGTCTTACTCCTACGAGCAGTACTTC. The full variable domain, rest sourced from reference TRBV12-5 and TRBJ2-7, is DARVTQTPRHKVTEMGQEVTMRCQPILGHNTVFWYRQTMMQGLELLAYFRNRAPLDDSGMPKDRFSAEMPDATLATLKIQPSEPRDSAVYFCASGSLGSYSYEQYFGPGTRLTVT.

The chain carries TRBV11-2 and TRBJ1-1, with 7 bases matching TRBD1. The CDR3 is 13 amino acids. Germline CDR1 reads SGHAT; CDR2 reads FQNNGV. V lost 3 bases to trimming and J lost 5 bases; unmatched junction nucleotides: 3. For the CDR3, the DNA is TGTGCCAGCAGCTTGACAGGGTGGACTGAAGCTTTCTTT. Protein product: CASSLTGWTEAFF.

V usage is TRBV5-5 and J usage is TRBJ1-2; 8 positions agree with TRBD1. The CDR3 has 16 amino acids. Germline-derived CDR1 and CDR2 are SGHKS and YYEKEE (reference sequence). Trimming at V came to 0 bases and at J to 6 bases, leaving 10 bases not matched to a gene. The CDR3 DNA is TGTGCCAGCAGCTTGGTCAGGGGGCCCCACTACGATGGCTACACCTTC. Protein: CASSLVRGPHYDGYTF. Complete variable domain (other parts from reference TRBV5-5 and TRBJ1-2): DAGVTQSPTHLIKTRGQQVTLRCSPISGHKSVSWYQQVLGQGPQFIFQYYEKEERGRGNFPDRFSARQFPNYSSELNVNALLLGDSALYLCASSLVRGPHYDGYTFGSGTRLTVV.

The rearrangement uses TRBV11-1 and TRBJ2-7, with TRBD2 matching over 11 bases. This CDR3 is built from 15 residues. Looked up from germline, CDR1 is SGHAT and CDR2 is FQDESV (reference sequence). V lost 0 bases and J lost 4; bases outside the gene matches: 2. The CDR3 DNA reads as TGTGCCAGCAGCTTAGCGGGGACTAGCGGATACGAGCAGTACTTC. Translated, it gives CASSLAGTSGYEQYF.

Notes on this clone: Other DNA variants within this sample encode the same CDR3. The rearrangement links TRBV19 to TRBJ2-2, with 16 bases identical to TRBD2. Trimming took 5 bases from V and 0 from J; bases not matched to a gene: 3. The germline V gene has CDR1 LNHDA and CDR2 SQIVND (reference sequence). The CDR3 extends over 18 amino acids. The CDR3 protein is CASSSGLAGGTNTGELFF. The CDR3 DNA is TGTGCCAGTAGTTCGGGACTAGCGGGGGGGACGAACACCGGGGAGCTGTTTTTT.

The chain links TRBV4-2 to TRBJ1-3; D not certain. The CDR3 is 14 residues long. Germline loops: CDR1 LGHNA, CDR2 YNFKEQ. Trimming stripped 1 base from V and 0 bases from J, with 4 bases between. The CDR3 protein is CASSQGASGNTIYF. Here the CDR3 DNA reads TGTGCCAGCAGCCAAGGGGCCTCTGGAAACACCATATATTTT.

CDR3 in amino acids: CASSPRLRRNTGELFF. The CDR3 nucleotides are TGTGCCAGCAGTCCACGGTTGCGGAGGAACACCGGGGAGCTGTTTTTT. J is TRBJ2-2 and V is TRBV2; D gene ambiguous. This CDR3 is 16 amino acids long. Between the trimmed V and J ends, which lost 5 bases and 1 base, there was a span of 14 bases. The germline CDR1 and CDR2 sequences are SNHLY and FYNNEI.

This chain uses TRBV18 with TRBJ1-2, with a possible D match to TRBD1 (6 bases). The CDR3 runs 13 residues. The V and J ends lost 4 bases and 2 bases respectively, with 8 bases between them. The germline CDR1 and CDR2 sequences are KGHSH and LQKENI. The CDR3 reads CASSRGQNYGYTF. The CDR3 DNA is TGTGCCAGCTCACGAGGACAGAACTATGGCTACACCTTC.

This clone was seen once. The V call is TRBV30, the J call TRBJ2-7, with 10 nucleotides matching TRBD2. The junction had 6 bases not matched to a gene; V was cut back by 0 bases and J by 1 base. In germline, CDR1 is GTSNPN, CDR2 SVGIG (reference sequence). This CDR3 spans 16 amino acids. The CDR3 region is CAWSVLAGKSSYEQYF. CDR3 DNA: TGTGCCTGGAGTGTACTAGCGGGAAAATCATCCTACGAGCAGTACTTC.

V usage is TRBV11-2 and J usage is TRBJ1-3; D is undetermined. V was pared by 5 bases and J by 7 bases, with 15 bases between. The CDR3 covers 14 residues. Per the germline V gene, CDR1 is SGHAT and CDR2 is FQNNGV. The DNA for the CDR3 is TGTGCCAGCAGCCCTGGCCCAGCGGGGAACACCATATATTTT. This translates into CASSPGPAGNTIYF.

The chain uses TRBV6-5 and TRBJ2-2, with 8 bases matching TRBD1. The CDR3 loop spans 13 amino acids. Trimming took 10 bases from V and 4 from J; bases not matched to a gene: 5. Germline V gives CDR1 MNHEY, CDR2 SVGAGI. The CDR3 coding sequence is TGTGCCACCTGGACAGGGAGCACCGGGGAGCTGTTTTTT. Translated, it gives CATWTGSTGELFF.

The count of this clone is one. The chain carries TRBV7-2 and TRBJ2-1; D not resolved. Per the germline V gene, CDR1 is SGHTA and CDR2 is FQGNSA. The CDR3 has 13 residues. Trimming left V 6 bases short and J 5 bases short, with 11 bases between. The CDR3 reads CASRRSKNNEQFF. CDR3 nucleotides: TGTGCCAGCAGGCGGTCGAAAAACAATGAGCAGTTCTTC.

Comment on this clone: The junction differs from germline at one of its ends, possibly a read error. The genes are TRBV7-6 and TRBJ2-2, with TRBD2 matching over 11 bases. The CDR3 runs 15 residues. From germline, CDR1 is SGHVS and CDR2 FNYEAQ. CDR3 sequence: CASRLAGGGTGELFF. Here the CDR3 DNA reads TGTGCCAGCAGATTAGCGGGAGGGGGAACCGGGGAGCTGTTTTTT.

This clone has only one observation. This chain uses TRBV6-5 with TRBJ1-1, with a weak D call TRBD1 (6 bases). V was pared by 4 bases and J by 5 bases, with 14 bases between. CDR1 and CDR2 from the germline V gene are MNHEY and SVGAGI. This CDR3 is built from 14 residues. The CDR3 region has the DNA TGTGCCAGCAGTTCCGAAGTGACAGGTACTGAAGCTTTCTTT. This codes for CASSSEVTGTEAFF.

The V and J genes are TRBV6-5 and TRBJ1-2; D possibly corresponds to TRBD1 (5 bases). The CDR3 loop spans 11 amino acids. The V and J ends lost 7 bases and 7 bases respectively, with 10 bases between them. Germline CDR1 is MNHEY and CDR2 is SVGAGI. CDR3 bases: TGTGCCAGCACCCGCGGGGGTGGCTACACCTTC. Its protein product is CASTRGGGYTF.

Worth noting for this clone: The same CDR3 is also encoded by other DNA sequences in this sample. The chain couples TRBV27 to TRBJ1-2, with TRBD1 identical over 7 bases. Germline assignment: CDR1 MNHEY and CDR2 SMNVEV (reference sequence). The length of the CDR3 is 13 residues. V lost 2 bases, J lost 4 bases, and 1 base stayed unmatched. The CDR3 loop is CASSLGTAYGYTF. The DNA of the CDR3 is TGTGCCAGCAGTTTAGGGACAGCCTATGGCTACACCTTC.

V is TRBV2 and J is TRBJ1-6, with 7 positions matching TRBD1. CDR1 and CDR2 from the germline V gene are SNHLY and FYNNEI. The CDR3 runs 15 residues. After removal of 7 bases from V and 8 bases from J, the junction contained 11 bases not matched to a gene. CDR3 coding DNA: TGTGCCAGCACCGGGGACAGAGGGGTTTATTCACCCCTCCACTTT. Amino acids: CASTGDRGVYSPLHF.

There are a few counts of this clone. The chain joins TRBV10-1 to TRBJ2-7; 10 bases agree with TRBD1. The CDR3 loop spans 16 amino acids. The J segment lost 7 bases and the V segment lost 5 bases, leaving 14 bases of the junction unmatched. The germline CDR1 and CDR2 sequences are WNHNN and SYGVQD (reference sequence). The CDR3 is CASSYQRDRGLEEQYF. The CDR3, as DNA: TGCGCCAGCAGTTACCAAAGGGACAGGGGACTCGAAGAGCAGTACTTC.

V is TRBV29-1 and J is TRBJ2-1, with 9 bases identical to TRBD1. With V trimmed by 7 bases and J by 8 bases, 15 bases remained unmatched. This CDR3 region has 15 residues. Looked up from germline, CDR1 is SQVTM and CDR2 is ANQGSEA. This CDR3 reads CSGHRGQAMFDEQFF. CDR3 in DNA: TGCAGCGGACACAGGGGGCAAGCAATGTTCGATGAGCAGTTCTTC.